A single sample gave rise to the 8 T cell receptor beta chains below, sequenced in a study of blood T cell repertoires in COVID-19. Produced via immunoSEQ multiplex PCR; TCRdb's table is partial and in-frame only. The sample shows 200,000 to 250,000 clones, about four fifths of them seen only once. The sequenced material came from peripheral blood. Receptors were obtained from a woman aged 18-29 years with acute or convalescent COVID-19.

J is TRBJ2-7 and V is TRBV6-6, with 9 bases matching TRBD2. Trimming at V came to 3 bases and at J to 4 bases, leaving 7 bases not matched to a gene. This CDR3 has 15 residues. Germline V lookup: CDR1 MNHNY, CDR2 SVGAGI (reference sequence). CDR3 nucleotides: TGTGCCAGCAGTTATTCGGCGGGAGGGGTTTACGAGCAGTACTTC. As protein: CASSYSAGGVYEQYF.

V gene TRBV14 combines with J gene TRBJ2-7; D may be TRBD1 (6 bases). V was pared by 1 base and J by 7 bases, with 17 bases between. This CDR3 comprises 15 residues. The germline gives CDR1 SGHDN, CDR2 FVKESK. CDR3 residues: CASSQVNYRVGEQYF. The CDR3 DNA is TGTGCCAGCAGCCAAGTGAATTACAGGGTTGGAGAGCAGTACTTC.

The chain recombines TRBV4-3 with TRBJ1-5, with D perhaps matching TRBD1 (6 bases). This CDR3 contains 16 residues. Trimming stripped 0 bases from V and 4 bases from J, with 13 bases between. From germline, CDR1 is LGHNA and CDR2 YSLEER. CDR3 in DNA: TGCGCCAGCAGCCAAGATCCGGGGCAGGGGAATCAGCCCCAGCATTTT. Protein product: CASSQDPGQGNQPQHF.

Only a few counts were recorded for this clone. The chain couples TRBV12-3 or TRBV12-4 to TRBJ2-7, with D possibly TRBD1 on 5 matching bases. The V end was cut by 6 bases, the J end by 6 bases, with 9 bases between. The CDR3 length is 11 residues. The DNA of the CDR3 is TGTGCCAGCAGACTCCAGGGCGAGCAGTACTTC. This encodes CASRLQGEQYF.

The genes are TRBV28 and TRBJ2-7; D perhaps matches TRBD2 (7 bases). V lost 3 bases and J 2 bases, leaving 14 bases between the germline ends. In germline, CDR1 is MDHEN, CDR2 SYDVKM. This CDR3 is built from 15 residues. CDR3 region: CASSFSLGGPYEQYF. Here the CDR3 DNA reads TGTGCCAGCAGTTTTTCGCTGGGGGGGCCCTACGAGCAGTACTTC.

CDR3 in amino acids: CASSFSGGNYGYTF. For the CDR3, the DNA is TGTGCCAGCAGCTTCAGCGGCGGAAACTATGGCTACACCTTC. The chain has TRBV11-2 and TRBJ1-2; D uncertain. This CDR3 has 14 amino acids. V lost 3 bases, J lost 2 bases, and 10 bases lay in between. Germline V CDR1 and CDR2: SGHAT, FQNNGV.

Concerning this clone itself: Other DNA sequences in the sample encode the same CDR3. V gene TRBV7-2 combines with J gene TRBJ2-5; 8 bases line up with TRBD1. This CDR3 has 14 amino acids. After removal of 0 bases from V and 4 bases from J, the junction contained 1 base not matched to a gene. The V gene's germline CDR1 is SGHTA and CDR2 FQGNSA. The CDR3 here is CASSLAGQGETQYF. The DNA for the CDR3 is TGTGCCAGCAGCTTAGCCGGACAGGGAGAGACCCAGTACTTC.

V is TRBV4-1 and J is TRBJ2-1; 8 bases are shared with TRBD2. Per the germline V gene, CDR1 is MGHRA and CDR2 is YSYEKL. V was clipped by 4 bases and J by 7 bases; unmatched bases: 0. CDR3 size: 12 residues. The CDR3 region is CASSPGGNEQFF. CDR3 DNA: TGCGCCAGCAGCCCGGGAGGGAATGAGCAGTTCTTC.